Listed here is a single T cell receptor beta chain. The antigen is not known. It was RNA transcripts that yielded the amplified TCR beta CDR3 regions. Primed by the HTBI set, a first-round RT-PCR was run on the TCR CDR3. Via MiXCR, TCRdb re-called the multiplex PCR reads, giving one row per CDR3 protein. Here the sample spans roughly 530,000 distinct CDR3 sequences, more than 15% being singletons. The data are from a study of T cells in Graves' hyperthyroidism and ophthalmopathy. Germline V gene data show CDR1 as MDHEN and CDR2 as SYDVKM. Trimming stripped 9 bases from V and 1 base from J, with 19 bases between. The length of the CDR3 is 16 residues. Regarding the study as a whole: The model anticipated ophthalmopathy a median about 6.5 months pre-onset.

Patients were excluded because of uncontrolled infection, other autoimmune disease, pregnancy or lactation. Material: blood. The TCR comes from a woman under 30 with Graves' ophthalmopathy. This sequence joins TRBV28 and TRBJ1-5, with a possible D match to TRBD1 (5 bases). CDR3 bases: TGTGCCAGTGCGATAGGTGACAGCATGAGCAATCAGCCCCAGCATTTT. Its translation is CASAIGDSMSNQPQHF.